The 5 T cell receptor beta chains below were found in one sample sequenced in a study of cytomegalovirus exposure and HLA in healthy donors. 13 Jbeta primers and 60 Vbeta primers were used for the PCR. The repertoire was sequenced with immunoSEQ multiplex PCR; TCRdb's copy has only in-frame clones and lacks some. The data hold 130,000 to 150,000 clones, with roughly 80% observed a single time. Sequencing used PBMCs. Receptors originate from a woman under 40 in good health and CMV-seronegative.

The chain's CDR3 is CASSLGTGGREAFF. In DNA form, the CDR3 reads TGTGCCAGCAGCTTAGGGACAGGGGGCCGTGAAGCTTTCTTT. V gene TRBV7-9 combines with J gene TRBJ1-1; 11 nucleotides align to TRBD1. The V and J ends lost 1 base and 7 bases, in that order; junction bases with no gene match: 2. The CDR3 consists of 14 residues. The germline gives CDR1 SEHNR, CDR2 FQNEAQ (reference sequence).

This clone was found a few times. CDR3: CASSARQYMNTEAFF. In DNA, the CDR3 is TGCGCCAGCAGTGCCCGACAGTACATGAACACTGAAGCTTTCTTT. V gene TRBV10-2 combines with J gene TRBJ1-1; D may be TRBD1 (5 bases). CDR1 is WSHSY and CDR2 is SAAADI in the germline V gene. Trimming took off 4 bases at V and 0 bases at J, with 12 bases between the two ends. This CDR3 contains 15 residues.

The rearrangement joins TRBV7-8 to TRBJ1-4; possible D gene TRBD1, 6 bases. Trimming cost V 5 bases and J 8 bases, with 15 bases left between them. This CDR3 is 14 amino acids long. The germline V gene has CDR1 SGHVS and CDR2 FQNEAQ. CDR3 nucleotide sequence: TGTGCCAGCAGCCCCCGGGACATGGACGAAAAACTGTTTTTT. It yields the protein CASSPRDMDEKLFF.

The rearrangement uses TRBV7-2 and TRBJ2-2, with a possible D match to TRBD2 (7 bases). The CDR3 loop spans 16 amino acids. CDR1 and CDR2 (germline): SGHTA, FQGNSA. V gave up 4 bases and J gave up 1 base, with 13 bases separating them. The DNA for the CDR3 is TGTGCCAGCAGCTCCCGGGGAGGGGGGAACACCGGGGAGCTGTTTTTT. It yields the protein CASSSRGGGNTGELFF.

The V gene is TRBV2, the J gene TRBJ2-6; D is unresolved. The CDR3 runs to 15 residues. The V gene's germline CDR1 is SNHLY and CDR2 FYNNEI. Trimming removed 4 bases from V and 0 bases from J, with 7 bases in between. The CDR3 spells CASSGLASGANVLTF. The CDR3 DNA is TGTGCCAGCAGTGGGCTCGCCTCTGGGGCCAACGTCCTGACTTTC. The variable domain in full, completed from reference TRBV2 and TRBJ2-6, reads EPEVTQTPSHQVTQMGQEVILRCVPISNHLYFYWYRQILGQKVEFLVSFYNNEISEKSEIFDDQFSVERPDGSNFTLKIRSTKLEDSAMYFCASSGLASGANVLTFGAGSRLTVL.